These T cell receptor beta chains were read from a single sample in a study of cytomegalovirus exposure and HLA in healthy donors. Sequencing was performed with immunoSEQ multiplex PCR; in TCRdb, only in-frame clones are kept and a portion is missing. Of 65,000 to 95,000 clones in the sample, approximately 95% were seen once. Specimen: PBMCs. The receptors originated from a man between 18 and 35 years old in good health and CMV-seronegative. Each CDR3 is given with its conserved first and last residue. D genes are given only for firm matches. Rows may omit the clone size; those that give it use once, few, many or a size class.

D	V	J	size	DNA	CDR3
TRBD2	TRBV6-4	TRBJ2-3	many	TGTGCCAGCAGTGAAAGCGGGGGGGCCACAGATACGCAGTATTTT	CASSESGGATDTQYF
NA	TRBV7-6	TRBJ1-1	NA	TGTGCCAGCAGCTTAGGATTCCCAGACACTGAAGCTTTCTTT	CASSLGFPDTEAFF
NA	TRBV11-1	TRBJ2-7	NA	TGTGCCAGCAGCTCATCCTACGAGCAGTACTTC	CASSSSYEQYF
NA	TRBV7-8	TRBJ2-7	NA	TGTGCCAGCAGCAGAACAGGGAACGAGCAGTACTTC	CASSRTGNEQYF
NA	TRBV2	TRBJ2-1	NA	TGTGCCAGGAGGGACTCCGACCCGGGACTTCGTTCCTACAATGAGCAGTTCTTC	CARRDSDPGLRSYNEQFF
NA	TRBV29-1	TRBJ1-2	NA	TGCAGCGTTGTAGGCGGAAACTATGGCTACACCTTC	CSVVGGNYGYTF
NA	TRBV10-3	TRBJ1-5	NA	TGTGCCATCAGTGGAGACAGTGTCAATAGCAATCAGCCCCAGCATTTT	CAISGDSVNSNQPQHF
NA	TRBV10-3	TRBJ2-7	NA	TGTGCCATCAGCACCCCAAGCGTAACCTACGAGCAGTACTTC	CAISTPSVTYEQYF
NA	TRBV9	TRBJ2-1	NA	TGTGCCAGCAGCCTAGACTCGTGGAATGAGCAGTTCTTC	CASSLDSWNEQFF
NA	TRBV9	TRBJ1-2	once	TGTGCCAGCACTGGGGAGGGAGGTGCCCTTGGCTACACCTTC	CASTGEGGALGYTF
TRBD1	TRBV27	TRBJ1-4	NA	TGTGCCAGCGGGTCAGGGGGCCGGGCTAATGAAAAACTGTTTTTT	CASGSGGRANEKLFF
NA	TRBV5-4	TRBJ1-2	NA	TGTGCCAGCAGCTTGTCCACAGGAAACTATGGCTACACCTTC	CASSLSTGNYGYTF
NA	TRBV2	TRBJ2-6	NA	TGTGCCAGCAGTCCTGTAGCAGCTGGGGCCAACGTCCTGACTTTC	CASSPVAAGANVLTF
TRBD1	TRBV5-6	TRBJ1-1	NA	TGTGCCAGCAGCTTGGTTCAGGGGGAGGCTTTCTTT	CASSLVQGEAFF
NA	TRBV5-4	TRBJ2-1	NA	TGTGCCAGCAGTAGGGGGGGGGTCGAGCAGTTCTTC	CASSRGGVEQFF
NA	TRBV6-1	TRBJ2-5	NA	TGTGCCAGCAGCCAGGACAGCCAAGAGACCCAGTACTTC	CASSQDSQETQYF
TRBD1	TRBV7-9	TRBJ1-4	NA	TGTGCCAGCAGCTTTACCGGGACAGAGAATGAAAAACTGTTTTTT	CASSFTGTENEKLFF
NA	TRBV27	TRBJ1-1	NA	TGTGCCAGCAGTTGGAAGGGAGGGAACACTGAAGCTTTCTTT	CASSWKGGNTEAFF
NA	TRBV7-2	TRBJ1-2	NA	TGTGCCAGCAGCGCCCCGGGACAACAAGCTAACTATGGCTACACCTTC	CASSAPGQQANYGYTF
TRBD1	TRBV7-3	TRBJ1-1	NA	TGTGCCAGCAGCTTGGGGACAGGGGGCGCAGCGGCTGAAGCTTTCTTT	CASSLGTGGAAAEAFF
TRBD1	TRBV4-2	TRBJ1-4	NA	TGTGCCAGCACGACAGGGTGGGATGAAAAACTGTTTTTT	CASTTGWDEKLFF
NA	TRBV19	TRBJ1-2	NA	TGTGCCAGTAGTGCAGCTAACTATGGCTACACCTTC	CASSAANYGYTF
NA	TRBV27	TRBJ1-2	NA	TGTGCCAACAAAAATGCGGGGGGCCCGTATGGCTACACCTTC	CANKNAGGPYGYTF
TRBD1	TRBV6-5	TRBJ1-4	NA	TGTGCCAGCGGGGAAGGGACAGAAAATGAAAAACTGTTTTTT	CASGEGTENEKLFF
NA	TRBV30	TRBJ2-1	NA	TGTGCCTGGACCGAGGGGGCGGGGGGACACAATGAGCAGTTCTTC	CAWTEGAGGHNEQFF
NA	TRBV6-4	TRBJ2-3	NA	TGTGCCAGCAGATACGAGGAGGGCACAGATACGCAGTATTTT	CASRYEEGTDTQYF
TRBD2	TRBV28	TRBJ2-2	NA	TGTGCCAGCAGTTTAAATCTAGCGGGGGGGCCGCAGACCGGGGAGCTGTTTTTT	CASSLNLAGGPQTGELFF
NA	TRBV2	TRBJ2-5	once	TGTGCCAGCAGTGAAGGGGGGCCTACCTACAAATCCCCGCAAGAGACCCAGTACTTC	CASSEGGPTYKSPQETQYF
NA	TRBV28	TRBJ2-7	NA	TGTGCCAGCCAGGATTTGTACGAGCAGTACTTC	CASQDLYEQYF
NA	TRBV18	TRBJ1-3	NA	TGTGCCAGCTCACCTCAGGCTGTCTCTGGAAACACCATATATTTT	CASSPQAVSGNTIYF
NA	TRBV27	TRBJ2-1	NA	TGTGCCAGCAGTTTACTCCTCAACGGGACATCGTACAATGAGCAGTTCTTC	CASSLLLNGTSYNEQFF
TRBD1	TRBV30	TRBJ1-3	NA	TGTGCCTGGGCCGAGGGGGCCCTTGGAAACACCATATATTTT	CAWAEGALGNTIYF
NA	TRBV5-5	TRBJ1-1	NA	TGTGCCAGCAGCTATCGCGAACGAGCTGAAGCTTTCTTT	CASSYRERAEAFF
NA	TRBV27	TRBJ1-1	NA	TGTGCCAGCAGTTTAAGGGGGTTGAACACTGAAGCTTTCTTT	CASSLRGLNTEAFF
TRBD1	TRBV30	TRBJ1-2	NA	TGTGCCTGGGCCGACAGGGGAGGCGGCTACACCTTC	CAWADRGGGYTF
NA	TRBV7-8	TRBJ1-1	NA	TGTGCCAGCAGCTTAGAAAGGAGCACTGAAGCTTTCTTT	CASSLERSTEAFF
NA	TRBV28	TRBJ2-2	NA	TGTGCCAGCAGCCTACAGGGTTCGGGTTTTAGTCCCGGGGAGCTGTTTTTT	CASSLQGSGFSPGELFF
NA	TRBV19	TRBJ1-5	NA	TGTGCCAGTACCTCAAGTCGGGGGGGCGGTCAGCCCCAGCATTTT	CASTSSRGGGQPQHF
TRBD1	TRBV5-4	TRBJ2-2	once	TGTGCCAGCAGCTTGGCCATAAACAGGGGAGCCGGGGAGCTGTTTTTT	CASSLAINRGAGELFF
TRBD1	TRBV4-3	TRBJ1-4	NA	TGCGCCAGCAGCCAAGATAGAACAGGGGGCCTTAATGAAAAACTGTTTTTT	CASSQDRTGGLNEKLFF
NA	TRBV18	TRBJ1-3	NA	TGTGCCAGCTCCCCCGACAACTCTGGAAACACCATATATTTT	CASSPDNSGNTIYF
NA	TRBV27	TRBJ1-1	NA	TGTGCCAGCAGTTTAGCCGGGACTTTCACTGAAGCTTTCTTT	CASSLAGTFTEAFF
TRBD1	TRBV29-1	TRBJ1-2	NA	TGCAGCGTCGTACCCGGAAGAGGGGGCGAATATGGCTACACCTTC	CSVVPGRGGEYGYTF
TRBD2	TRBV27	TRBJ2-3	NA	TGTGCCAGCTCCTTCTTCTCTAGCGGGGGAGCGGATACGCAGTATTTT	CASSFFSSGGADTQYF